The rows below give T cell receptor beta chains drawn from one sample of a study of cytomegalovirus exposure and HLA in healthy donors. Method: immunoSEQ multiplex PCR; TCRdb's copy keeps in-frame clones and lacks some. There are roughly 180,000 clones in the sample; roughly 78% occur only once, and approximately 1.4% lies in the top ten. Input material: PBMCs. The receptors derive from a girl under 18 in good health and CMV-seropositive. The CDR3 runs from the conserved cysteine through the conserved F or W. The order of the fields is clone size, J gene, V gene, D gene, CDR3 protein, CDR3 DNA. D genes are given only for firm matches. Part of the rows lack a size; the others show once, few, many or a class for expanded clones.

clone size: -
J gene: TRBJ2-7
V gene: TRBV30
D gene: -
CDR3 protein: CALTSGGGEQYF
CDR3 DNA: TGTGCCTTAACGTCTGGGGGCGGCGAGCAGTACTTC

clone size: -
J gene: TRBJ2-7
V gene: TRBV5-6
D gene: TRBD1
CDR3 protein: CASSHGTGYEQYF
CDR3 DNA: TGTGCCAGCAGCCACGGGACAGGCTACGAGCAGTACTTC

clone size: -
J gene: TRBJ2-3
V gene: TRBV27
D gene: TRBD2
CDR3 protein: CASSSRRLAGYTDTQYF
CDR3 DNA: TGTGCCAGCAGTTCGCGTCGACTAGCGGGGTACACAGATACGCAGTATTTT

clone size: few
J gene: TRBJ1-2
V gene: TRBV5-6
D gene: TRBD1
CDR3 protein: CASSVDRAGYTF
CDR3 DNA: TGTGCCAGCAGCGTAGACAGGGCCGGCTACACCTTC

clone size: -
J gene: TRBJ1-2
V gene: TRBV29-1
D gene: -
CDR3 protein: CSVEGQVYGYTF
CDR3 DNA: TGCAGCGTTGAGGGACAAGTTTATGGCTACACCTTC

clone size: -
J gene: TRBJ2-7
V gene: TRBV19
D gene: -
CDR3 protein: CASTPGTGGDHEQYF
CDR3 DNA: TGTGCCAGTACCCCGGGTACAGGGGGGGACCACGAGCAGTACTTC

clone size: -
J gene: TRBJ1-1
V gene: TRBV2
D gene: -
CDR3 protein: CASSSEAAGTEAFF
CDR3 DNA: TGTGCCAGCAGTTCCGAAGCGGCGGGGACTGAAGCTTTCTTT

clone size: few
J gene: TRBJ1-2
V gene: TRBV29-1
D gene: -
CDR3 protein: CSVEPLTRSHGYTF
CDR3 DNA: TGCAGCGTTGAACCCCTCACTCGGAGCCATGGCTACACCTTC

clone size: -
J gene: TRBJ1-1
V gene: TRBV9
D gene: -
CDR3 protein: CASSRENTEAFF
CDR3 DNA: TGTGCCAGCAGCCGGGAGAACACTGAAGCTTTCTTT

clone size: -
J gene: TRBJ2-5
V gene: TRBV11-3
D gene: -
CDR3 protein: CASSLLEDRQETQYF
CDR3 DNA: TGTGCCAGCAGCTTACTCGAGGACAGACAAGAGACCCAGTACTTC

clone size: -
J gene: TRBJ1-1
V gene: TRBV5-4
D gene: -
CDR3 protein: CASSLAARGGVNTEAFF
CDR3 DNA: TGTGCCAGCAGCTTGGCCGCGCGTGGCGGTGTCAACACTGAAGCTTTCTTT

clone size: -
J gene: TRBJ1-2
V gene: TRBV2
D gene: TRBD1
CDR3 protein: CASRRDSLPYTF
CDR3 DNA: TGTGCCAGCAGACGGGACAGCCTTCCCTACACCTTC

clone size: -
J gene: TRBJ1-1
V gene: TRBV4-3
D gene: -
CDR3 protein: CASSRSPTAKAEAFF
CDR3 DNA: TGCGCCAGCAGCCGCTCCCCCACAGCCAAGGCTGAAGCTTTCTTT

clone size: -
J gene: TRBJ2-1
V gene: TRBV25-1
D gene: -
CDR3 protein: CASSGSPGIEQFF
CDR3 DNA: TGTGCCAGCAGTGGATCTCCGGGGATTGAGCAGTTCTTC

clone size: -
J gene: TRBJ2-7
V gene: TRBV4-3
D gene: -
CDR3 protein: CASSQDYRDKYEQYF
CDR3 DNA: TGCGCCAGCAGCCAAGATTACCGGGACAAATACGAGCAGTACTTC

clone size: -
J gene: TRBJ1-2
V gene: TRBV4-1
D gene: -
CDR3 protein: CASSQPVRGEYGYTF
CDR3 DNA: TGCGCCAGCAGCCAACCCGTCAGGGGAGAATATGGCTACACCTTC

clone size: -
J gene: TRBJ2-3
V gene: TRBV27
D gene: -
CDR3 protein: CANPPGDPTDTQYF
CDR3 DNA: TGTGCCAATCCTCCGGGGGATCCCACAGATACGCAGTATTTT

clone size: -
J gene: TRBJ2-7
V gene: TRBV18
D gene: -
CDR3 protein: CASSPTQVIYEQYF
CDR3 DNA: TGTGCCAGCTCACCAACACAGGTGATCTACGAGCAGTACTTC

clone size: -
J gene: TRBJ1-5
V gene: TRBV30
D gene: TRBD1
CDR3 protein: CAWENPGTGGHQPQHF
CDR3 DNA: TGTGCCTGGGAGAACCCCGGGACAGGGGGGCATCAGCCCCAGCATTTT

clone size: -
J gene: TRBJ1-3
V gene: TRBV28
D gene: TRBD1
CDR3 protein: CASSLWGQGGGNTIYF
CDR3 DNA: TGTGCCAGCAGTTTATGGGGACAGGGAGGTGGAAACACCATATATTTT

clone size: -
J gene: TRBJ1-1
V gene: TRBV25-1
D gene: -
CDR3 protein: CASRRQLNTEAFF
CDR3 DNA: TGTGCCAGCAGACGACAGTTGAACACTGAAGCTTTCTTT

clone size: -
J gene: TRBJ1-6
V gene: TRBV9
D gene: TRBD1
CDR3 protein: CASSPDRDHESYNSPLHF
CDR3 DNA: TGTGCCAGCAGCCCAGACAGGGACCACGAGTCCTATAATTCACCCCTCCACTTT

clone size: -
J gene: TRBJ2-4
V gene: TRBV5-6
D gene: -
CDR3 protein: CASSPTTQRNIQYF
CDR3 DNA: TGTGCCAGCAGCCCAACAACGCAGAGGAACATTCAGTACTTC

clone size: -
J gene: TRBJ2-1
V gene: TRBV30
D gene: -
CDR3 protein: CASGFFDEQFF
CDR3 DNA: TGTGCCTCCGGGTTTTTCGATGAGCAGTTCTTC

clone size: -
J gene: TRBJ2-1
V gene: TRBV18
D gene: TRBD1
CDR3 protein: CASSEAGQGGNEQFF
CDR3 DNA: TGTGCCAGCTCAGAAGCGGGACAGGGTGGCAATGAGCAGTTCTTC

clone size: few
J gene: TRBJ1-1
V gene: TRBV4-3
D gene: -
CDR3 protein: CASSQDPAGARAEAFF
CDR3 DNA: TGCGCCAGCAGCCAAGATCCGGCAGGGGCAAGGGCTGAAGCTTTCTTT

clone size: -
J gene: TRBJ1-1
V gene: TRBV10-3
D gene: TRBD1
CDR3 protein: CAISESTLTGGAYTEAFF
CDR3 DNA: TGTGCCATCAGTGAGTCGACTCTAACAGGGGGCGCGTACACTGAAGCTTTCTTT

clone size: -
J gene: TRBJ2-7
V gene: TRBV6-1
D gene: TRBD1
CDR3 protein: CASSPRDRGGEQYF
CDR3 DNA: TGTGCCAGCAGTCCCCGGGACAGGGGAGGCGAGCAGTACTTC

clone size: few
J gene: TRBJ1-5
V gene: TRBV6-1
D gene: -
CDR3 protein: CASRTGLLSNQPQHF
CDR3 DNA: TGTGCCAGCAGAACGGGACTCTTAAGCAATCAGCCCCAGCATTTT

clone size: -
J gene: TRBJ2-5
V gene: TRBV9
D gene: TRBD1
CDR3 protein: CASSESGTGEETQYF
CDR3 DNA: TGTGCCAGCAGCGAGAGCGGGACAGGGGAAGAGACCCAGTACTTC

clone size: -
J gene: TRBJ2-7
V gene: TRBV15
D gene: TRBD1
CDR3 protein: CATSRGQGSSYEQYF
CDR3 DNA: TGTGCCACCAGCAGAGGACAGGGGAGCTCCTACGAGCAGTACTTC

clone size: -
J gene: TRBJ1-2
V gene: TRBV6-5
D gene: TRBD1
CDR3 protein: CASSYGTGRHYGYTF
CDR3 DNA: TGTGCCAGCAGTTATGGGACAGGGCGTCACTATGGCTACACCTTC

clone size: -
J gene: TRBJ2-5
V gene: TRBV7-2
D gene: -
CDR3 protein: CASSLGGGASVETQYF
CDR3 DNA: TGTGCCAGCAGCTTAGGTGGGGGGGCAAGCGTAGAGACCCAGTACTTC

clone size: -
J gene: TRBJ1-2
V gene: TRBV6-5
D gene: -
CDR3 protein: CASRRDPPRYGYTF
CDR3 DNA: TGTGCCAGCAGAAGAGATCCCCCGAGGTATGGCTACACCTTC

clone size: -
J gene: TRBJ2-7
V gene: TRBV5-4
D gene: -
CDR3 protein: CASSSGGGPPREQYF
CDR3 DNA: TGTGCCAGCAGCTCTGGGGGGGGGCCTCCCCGGGAGCAGTACTTC

clone size: -
J gene: TRBJ2-3
V gene: TRBV7-2
D gene: -
CDR3 protein: CASRALRDTQYF
CDR3 DNA: TGTGCCAGCAGAGCACTCAGGGATACGCAGTATTTT

clone size: -
J gene: TRBJ1-1
V gene: TRBV4-3
D gene: -
CDR3 protein: CASSQEQATEAFF
CDR3 DNA: TGCGCCAGCAGCCAAGAACAGGCAACTGAAGCTTTCTTT

clone size: -
J gene: TRBJ1-4
V gene: TRBV6-6
D gene: -
CDR3 protein: CASKTAEKLFF
CDR3 DNA: TGTGCCAGCAAGACAGCGGAAAAACTGTTTTTT

clone size: -
J gene: TRBJ2-1
V gene: TRBV6-5
D gene: TRBD2
CDR3 protein: CASSSSSGVSYNEQFF
CDR3 DNA: TGTGCCAGCAGTTCGAGTAGCGGGGTATCCTACAATGAGCAGTTCTTC

clone size: -
J gene: TRBJ2-5
V gene: TRBV4-1
D gene: -
CDR3 protein: CASSQGLMETQYF
CDR3 DNA: TGCGCCAGCAGCCAAGGACTAATGGAGACCCAGTACTTC

clone size: -
J gene: TRBJ1-6
V gene: TRBV19
D gene: -
CDR3 protein: CASSMWGGEDSPLHF
CDR3 DNA: TGTGCCAGTAGTATGTGGGGAGGGGAGGATTCACCCCTCCACTTT

clone size: -
J gene: TRBJ2-5
V gene: TRBV4-2
D gene: -
CDR3 protein: CASSRLVVEETQYF
CDR3 DNA: TGTGCCAGCAGCCGTCTCGTGGTCGAGGAGACCCAGTACTTC

clone size: -
J gene: TRBJ1-2
V gene: TRBV2
D gene: TRBD1
CDR3 protein: CASSGQGYGYTF
CDR3 DNA: TGTGCCAGCAGTGGACAGGGCTATGGCTACACCTTC

clone size: once
J gene: TRBJ2-3
V gene: TRBV7-2
D gene: TRBD2
CDR3 protein: CASSLVFVRGGASTDTQYF
CDR3 DNA: TGTGCCAGCAGCTTAGTTTTTGTTCGGGGGGGGGCTAGCACAGATACGCAGTATTTT

clone size: -
J gene: TRBJ1-2
V gene: TRBV28
D gene: -
CDR3 protein: CASSLWGLPSGYGYTF
CDR3 DNA: TGTGCCAGCAGTTTATGGGGGCTACCATCGGGCTATGGCTACACCTTC

clone size: -
J gene: TRBJ2-5
V gene: TRBV7-9
D gene: -
CDR3 protein: CASSLALTGLETQYF
CDR3 DNA: TGTGCCAGCAGCTTAGCCCTAACAGGGTTGGAGACCCAGTACTTC

clone size: -
J gene: TRBJ2-2
V gene: TRBV28
D gene: TRBD1
CDR3 protein: CASSPGTGGGGELFF
CDR3 DNA: TGTGCCAGCAGCCCCGGGACAGGTGGAGGCGGGGAGCTGTTTTTT

clone size: -
J gene: TRBJ2-1
V gene: TRBV9
D gene: -
CDR3 protein: CASSVQGNEQFF
CDR3 DNA: TGTGCCAGCAGCGTACAGGGCAATGAGCAGTTCTTC